Below are 18 T cell receptor beta chains sequenced from a single sample in a study of PD-1 blockade in classical Hodgkin lymphoma. Each patient relapsed following autologous stem cell transplantation, and prior brentuximab vedotin exposure differed. Using immunoSEQ multiplex PCR, the repertoire was profiled, and TCRdb retains in-frame clones only, with some absent. Among around 25,000 clones listed, roughly three quarters were seen once. This specimen consisted of peripheral blood mononuclear cells (PBMCs), obtained at baseline. Receptor source: a human donor with classical Hodgkin lymphoma.

This clone was recorded a few times. V usage is TRBV30 and J usage is TRBJ2-7; a possible D gene is TRBD2 (6 bases). The CDR3 runs to 12 residues. The V gene's germline CDR1 is GTSNPN and CDR2 SVGIG (reference sequence). The V end was cut by 5 bases, the J end by 5 bases, with 13 bases between. This CDR3 is CAWCPGGDEQYF. The CDR3 region has the DNA TGTGCCTGGTGCCCAGGCGGGGACGAGCAGTACTTC.

In this sample, this clone turned up once. The CDR3 DNA reads as TGTGCCAGTAGTATAGGAGGGACAGTGAACACTGAAGCTTTCTTT. Translated: CASSIGGTVNTEAFF. The chain carries TRBV19 and TRBJ1-1; 7 positions match TRBD1. Trimming at V came to 1 base and at J to 0 bases, leaving 2 bases not matched to a gene. Germline V lookup: CDR1 LNHDA, CDR2 SQIVND (reference sequence). The CDR3 consists of 15 residues.

This clone was seen a handful of times. The V gene is TRBV14, the J gene TRBJ1-6; 9 bases match TRBD1. Germline-derived CDR1 and CDR2 are SGHDN and FVKESK. V lost 6 bases, J lost 10 bases, and 4 bases stayed unmatched. CDR3 length: 13 residues. As DNA, the CDR3 is TGTGCCAGCAGGGGACAGGGAGGCTCACCCCTCCACTTT. Translating gives CASRGQGGSPLHF.

V usage is TRBV6-5 and J usage is TRBJ2-7; TRBD1 aligns across 9 bases. The V gene's germline CDR1 is MNHEY and CDR2 SVGAGI. The length of the CDR3 is 15 residues. J gave up 7 bases and V 5 bases, and 12 bases lay outside the gene matches. The CDR3 is CASSGTGTGKMEQYF. The DNA of the CDR3 is TGTGCCAGCAGTGGCACCGGGACAGGGAAAATGGAGCAGTACTTC.

This clone was detected once. The chain uses TRBV6-5 and TRBJ1-4, with D perhaps TRBD1 (6 bases). There are 14 residues in the CDR3. Germline CDR1 is MNHEY and CDR2 is SVGAGI. Trimming cost V 6 bases and J 6 bases, with 14 bases left between them. CDR3 sequence reads: CASSPDRWDEKLFF. The DNA for the CDR3 is TGTGCCAGCAGCCCTGACAGGTGGGATGAAAAACTGTTTTTT.

This rearrangement joins TRBV7-9 to TRBJ2-3, with D tentatively TRBD1 or TRBD2 (5 bases each). Germline CDR1 and CDR2: SEHNR and FQNEAQ (reference sequence). V lost 3 bases and J 4 bases, leaving 14 bases between the germline ends. This CDR3 region has 15 residues. CDR3 amino acids: CASSFTSGTADTQYF. Here the CDR3 DNA reads TGTGCCAGCAGCTTCACTTCCGGGACCGCAGATACGCAGTATTTT.

Points on this clone: A read error may account for a junction end that differs from germline. The rearrangement joins TRBV7-7 to TRBJ2-3; D is ambiguous. The CDR3 is made up of 13 amino acids. Germline CDR1 reads SSHAT; CDR2 reads FNYEAQ (reference sequence). The chain's CDR3 is CASSLFYPDTQYF. The CDR3 region has the DNA TGTGCTAGCAGCTTGTTTTACCCAGATACGCAGTATTTT.

This clone was counted between two and nine times. The rearrangement joins TRBV11-2 to TRBJ1-6; possible D gene TRBD1, 5 bases. The germline gives CDR1 SGHAT, CDR2 FQNNGV. The length of the CDR3 is 13 residues. The V end lost 8 bases, the J end lost 10 bases, and 15 bases lay between the germline ends. CDR3 amino acids: CASADSSESPLHF. Here the CDR3 DNA reads TGTGCCAGCGCCGACAGTTCGGAATCACCCCTCCACTTT.

The V gene is TRBV7-2, the J gene TRBJ2-2; no firm D call. Looked up from germline, CDR1 is SGHTA and CDR2 is FQGNSA. The V and J ends lost 6 bases and 2 bases respectively, with 16 bases between them. The CDR3 is 16 amino acids. CDR3 protein: CASSSQGRVNTGELFF. CDR3 sequence (DNA): TGTGCCAGCAGTTCTCAAGGACGCGTAAACACCGGGGAGCTGTTTTTT.

J is TRBJ1-2 and V is TRBV27, with D unresolved. The CDR3 runs to 13 residues. Germline CDR1 is MNHEY and CDR2 is SMNVEV (reference sequence). Trimming pared 2 bases from V and 1 base from J, leaving 5 bases between. CDR3 region: CASSLRVNYGYTF. CDR3 DNA sequence: TGTGCCAGCAGTTTAAGGGTTAACTATGGCTACACCTTC.

V and J are TRBV19 and TRBJ2-7, with D unclear. CDR1 is LNHDA, CDR2 SQIVND, per germline (reference sequence). V gave up 5 bases and J gave up 3 bases, with 11 bases separating them. This CDR3 has 13 amino acids. This chain's CDR3 is CASSSTPSYEQYF. The CDR3 bases are TGTGCCAGTAGTTCAACTCCTAGCTACGAGCAGTACTTC.

The chain carries TRBV18 and TRBJ1-1; 11 nucleotides line up with TRBD1. There are 16 residues in the CDR3. The J segment lost 3 bases and the V segment lost 4 bases, leaving 7 bases of the junction unmatched. From germline, CDR1 is KGHSH and CDR2 LQKENI. Written as DNA, the CDR3 is TGTGCCAGCTCACTCGGACAGGGGGCAAGGTACACTGAAGCTTTCTTT. Translating it yields CASSLGQGARYTEAFF.

The chain uses TRBV29-1 and TRBJ2-3; no reliable D call. The CDR3 is 15 residues long. V lost 1 base and J 6 bases, leaving 17 bases between the germline ends. CDR1 and CDR2 (germline): SQVTM, ANQGSEA. The CDR3 nucleotides are TGCAGCGTTGAAGGGCCTTTTTGGCCGTTGGATACGCAGTATTTT. This codes for CSVEGPFWPLDTQYF.

This chain joins TRBV5-1 and TRBJ1-1; D gene ambiguous. The CDR3 runs 15 residues. V was pared by 5 bases and J by 0 bases, with 14 bases between. Germline loops: CDR1 SGHRS, CDR2 YFSETQ. CDR3 DNA: TGCGCCAGCAGTCCGGGCAGACTCATGAACACTGAAGCTTTCTTT. It yields the protein CASSPGRLMNTEAFF.

This chain joins TRBV7-8 and TRBJ1-6; TRBD1 agrees at 7 bases. The CDR3 is made up of 15 amino acids. CDR1 is SGHVS, CDR2 FQNEAQ, per germline. J gave up 9 bases and V 4 bases, and 9 bases lay outside the gene matches. CDR3 region: CASSSQTGKVSPLHF. Here the CDR3 DNA reads TGTGCCAGCAGCTCCCAGACAGGGAAGGTTTCACCCCTCCACTTT.

The rearrangement joins TRBV5-5 to TRBJ2-3; 9 nucleotides line up with TRBD1. With V trimmed by 3 bases and J by 3 bases, 11 bases remained unmatched. CDR1 is SGHKS, CDR2 YYEKEE, per germline (reference sequence). The CDR3 loop spans 17 amino acids. The CDR3 coding sequence is TGTGCCAGCAGCTCTTACACCTCGGACAGGGGAACAGATACGCAGTATTTT. This translates into CASSSYTSDRGTDTQYF.

This clone was found a few times. This chain connects TRBV19 to TRBJ1-1; TRBD1 agrees at 8 bases. V lost 6 bases to trimming and J lost 1 base; unmatched junction nucleotides: 7. Germline CDR1 and CDR2: LNHDA and SQIVND (reference sequence). The CDR3 extends over 15 amino acids. The CDR3 spells CASSPRTGKNTEAFF. The CDR3 nucleotides read TGTGCCAGTAGCCCCCGGACAGGGAAGAACACTGAAGCTTTCTTT.

V and J are TRBV6-6 and TRBJ1-1; possible D gene TRBD1, 5 bases. The CDR3 consists of 12 residues. Per germline, CDR1 MNHNY and CDR2 SVGAGI (reference sequence). V gave up 9 bases and J gave up 1 base, with 9 bases separating them. The CDR3 spells CASNQGNTEAFF. In DNA form, the CDR3 reads TGTGCCAGTAATCAGGGGAACACTGAAGCTTTCTTT.